Below, 25 T cell receptor beta chains from the same sample are listed, as sequenced in a study of Graves' ophthalmopathy and Graves' hyperthyroidism. TCR beta CDR3 regions were amplified from RNA transcripts. In the first round, RT-PCR was carried out with HTBI primers, and a multiplex PCR formed the second round. TCRdb independently ran MiXCR on the multiplex PCR reads; one entry per CDR3 protein. The sample shows 500,000 to 600,000 distinct CDR3 sequences, roughly 40% of them seen only once. Sequencing was done on a sample of peripheral blood or thyroid tissue (not recorded which). The receptor source for this set is an adult man with Graves' hyperthyroidism.

This clonotype was counted at least ten times. The genes are TRBV6-5 and TRBJ2-7, with 7 bases that match TRBD1. The CDR3 covers 14 residues. With V trimmed by 5 bases and J by 2 bases, 6 bases remained unmatched. Germline CDR1 MNHEY, CDR2 SVGAGI. The CDR3 region is CASSRDSATYEQYF. The CDR3 coding sequence is TGTGCCAGCAGTAGGGACAGTGCGACCTACGAGCAGTACTTC.

V and J are TRBV20-1 and TRBJ2-2; D remains unclear. Trimming removed 2 bases from V and 11 bases from J, with 12 bases in between. There are 12 residues in the CDR3. Germline V gene sequence: CDR1 DFQATT, CDR2 SNEGSKA (reference sequence). CDR3 protein: CSARPDGYELFF. For the CDR3, the DNA is TGCAGTGCTAGACCAGACGGTTACGAGCTGTTTTTT.

This clonotype was recorded many times. The chain is built from TRBV2 and TRBJ1-2; D gene uncertain. This CDR3 is 13 amino acids long. V shed 1 base and J shed 5 bases, with 8 bases lying between them. Germline-derived CDR1 and CDR2 are SNHLY and FYNNEI. The CDR3: CASSEGSGYGYTF. The CDR3 nucleotides read TGTGCCAGCAGTGAAGGCTCGGGGTATGGCTACACCTTC.

This clonotype was counted at least ten times. The chain's CDR3 is CASGRGGADTEAFF. CDR3 nucleotide sequence: TGTGCCAGCGGACGTGGGGGGGCCGACACTGAAGCTTTCTTT. The chain links TRBV7-9 to TRBJ1-1, with D possibly being TRBD1 (6 bases). Trimming took off 8 bases at V and 3 bases at J, with 16 bases between the two ends. Germline V gene lookup returns CDR1 SEHNR and CDR2 FQNEAQ (reference sequence). CDR3 size: 14 residues.

Details on this clonotype: At one of its ends the junction is not consistent with the germline gene, which may arise from a read error. The chain employs TRBV5-6 and TRBJ2-7; possibly TRBD2 for D (6 bases). The CDR3 sequence is 15 residues long. The germline gives CDR1 SGHDT, CDR2 YYEEEE. CDR3 protein: CASRQATAGIYEQYF. Here the CDR3 DNA reads TGCGCCAGCAGGCAAGCCACGGCGGGAATCTACGAGCAGTACTTC. Full variable domain (remainder filled in from reference TRBV5-6 and TRBJ2-7): DAGVTQSPTHLIKTRGQQVTLRCSPKSGHDTVSWYQQALGQGPQFIFQYYEEEERQRGNFPDRFSGHQFPNYSSELNVNALLLGDSALYLCASRQATAGIYEQYFGPGTRLTVT.

Many counts were recorded for this clonotype. The chain links TRBV2 to TRBJ2-6; D remains unclear. In germline, CDR1 is SNHLY, CDR2 FYNNEI. The V end was cut by 3 bases, the J end by 0 bases, with 3 bases between. The CDR3 is made up of 14 amino acids. CDR3 protein: CASSDISGANVLTF. CDR3 nucleotide sequence: TGTGCCAGCAGTGACATCTCTGGGGCCAACGTCCTGACTTTC.

The chain uses TRBV29-1 and TRBJ2-1; D is unclear. Per germline, CDR1 SQVTM and CDR2 ANQGSEA. The V end lost 0 bases, the J end lost 0 bases, and 12 bases lay between the germline ends. The CDR3 covers 16 residues. The CDR3 region has the DNA TGCAGCGTTGAAGATGGGCGAGAAAGCTCCTACAATGAGCAGTTCTTC. It translates to CSVEDGRESSYNEQFF.

This chain uses TRBV6-5 with TRBJ1-1, with D maybe TRBD1 (6 bases). Germline CDR1 MNHEY, CDR2 SVGAGI. The CDR3 runs to 14 residues. Trimming removed 0 bases from V and 4 bases from J, with 9 bases in between. CDR3 protein: CASSYSRGSTEAFF. The CDR3 DNA follows: TGTGCCAGCAGTTACTCCAGGGGAAGCACTGAAGCTTTCTTT.

This chain links TRBV9 with TRBJ1-5; a weak D match, TRBD1 (6 bases). Germline values: CDR1 SGDLS, CDR2 YYNGEE. This CDR3 comprises 14 residues. V was trimmed by 3 bases and J by 4 bases, leaving 11 bases between them. The CDR3 loop is CASSEDSQNQPQHF. The DNA for the CDR3 is TGTGCCAGCAGCGAGGACAGTCAAAATCAGCCCCAGCATTTT.

The gene calls are TRBV20-1 and TRBJ1-5, with D perhaps TRBD1 (5 bases). V lost 6 bases, J lost 6 bases, and 9 bases lay in between. The CDR3 extends over 11 amino acids. Germline V lookup: CDR1 DFQATT, CDR2 SNEGSKA (reference sequence). The CDR3 is CSAGGGQPQHF. In nucleotides, the CDR3 is TGCAGTGCGGGGGGGGGTCAGCCCCAGCATTTT.

This clonotype was seen ten or more times. The genes are TRBV20-1 and TRBJ1-2; 7 nucleotides agree with TRBD1. The CDR3 loop spans 13 amino acids. Trimming at V came to 3 bases and at J to 4 bases, leaving 5 bases not matched to a gene. Germline CDR1 DFQATT, CDR2 SNEGSKA (reference sequence). CDR3 sequence reads: CSASSDRAYGYTF. CDR3 in DNA: TGCAGTGCTAGCTCCGACAGGGCCTATGGCTACACCTTC.

The chain has TRBV3-1 and TRBJ1-4, with a tentative D call TRBD1 (5 bases). CDR1 and CDR2 from the germline V gene are LGHDT and YNNKEL (reference sequence). V lost 0 bases to trimming and J lost 7 bases, with 12 bases between them. CDR3 size: 15 residues. CDR3 loop: CASSQEAGRGEKLFF. DNA for the CDR3: TGTGCCAGCAGCCAAGAAGCAGGGAGGGGTGAAAAACTGTTTTTT.

This clonotype was seen repeatedly, ten times or more. The genes are TRBV12-3 or TRBV12-4 and TRBJ2-7, with TRBD1 as a possible D gene (6 bases). This CDR3 spans 12 amino acids. Trimming pared 6 bases from V and 5 bases from J, leaving 11 bases between. The chain's CDR3 is CASRRTVDEQYF. The DNA of the CDR3 is TGTGCCAGCAGGAGGACAGTCGACGAGCAGTACTTC.

V usage is TRBV29-1 and J usage is TRBJ2-1; 7 nucleotides line up with TRBD2. Trimming cost V 4 bases and J 0 bases; bases outside gene matches: 6. Per germline, CDR1 SQVTM and CDR2 ANQGSEA. The CDR3 totals 15 residues. CDR3 bases: TGCAGCGTTGCACTGGCGGGGGACTCCTACAATGAGCAGTTCTTC. Protein: CSVALAGDSYNEQFF.

This clonotype was counted ten times or more. This chain links TRBV7-2 with TRBJ1-1, with D unresolved. The CDR3 consists of 11 residues. V was pared by 6 bases and J by 4 bases, with 6 bases between. CDR1 SGHTA and CDR2 FQGNSA come from the germline V gene. The CDR3, as DNA: TGTGCCAGCAGGGAGGGCACTGAAGCTTTCTTT. It yields the protein CASREGTEAFF.

The CDR3 region is CASSAGGVTEAFF. In DNA form, the CDR3 reads TGTGCCAGCAGCGCGGGGGGGGTCACTGAAGCTTTCTTT. The gene calls are TRBV11-2 and TRBJ1-1; D might be TRBD1 (5 bases). Germline CDR1 and CDR2: SGHAT and FQNNGV. V gave up 5 bases and J gave up 4 bases, with 11 bases separating them. The CDR3 runs to 13 residues.

The chain combines TRBV7-2 with TRBJ2-5; 8 bases match TRBD1. The germline CDR1 and CDR2 sequences are SGHTA and FQGNSA. After removal of 5 bases from V and 2 bases from J, the junction contained 4 bases not matched to a gene. This CDR3 is built from 14 residues. The CDR3 spells CASSPDREQETQYF. In DNA, the CDR3 is TGTGCCAGCAGCCCGGACAGGGAACAAGAGACCCAGTACTTC.

The chain employs TRBV11-2 and TRBJ2-6; 9 bases line up with TRBD1. Germline CDR1 and CDR2: SGHAT and FQNNGV. The CDR3 length is 17 residues. The ends lost 5 bases at V and 0 bases at J; junction bases unmatched: 5. CDR3 in amino acids: CASSQGQGSSGANVLTF. CDR3 DNA: TGTGCCAGCAGCCAAGGACAGGGGAGCTCTGGGGCCAACGTCCTGACTTTC.

This clonotype was counted only a few times. The V and J genes are TRBV12-3 or TRBV12-4 and TRBJ1-3; the D is unclear. The CDR3 covers 17 residues. The V and J ends lost 4 bases and 0 bases respectively, with 16 bases between them. The chain's CDR3 is CASSYQGTSSSGNTIYF. CDR3 DNA sequence: TGTGCCAGCAGTTACCAAGGCACTTCTAGCTCTGGAAACACCATATATTTT.

Note on this clonotype: Being one base from a much bigger clone, this may be a read error. This rearrangement joins TRBV19 to TRBJ1-3; D uncertain. CDR3 length: 15 amino acids. Per the germline V gene, CDR1 is LNHDA and CDR2 is SQIVND (reference sequence). This chain's CDR3 is CASSTIGKSGNTLYF. The CDR3 DNA reads as TGTGCCAGTAGTACAATCGGGAAATCTGGAAACACCTTATATTTT.

The sample holds a few counts of this clonotype. A read error is possible here, since a much larger clone lies one base away. This sequence joins TRBV11-2 and TRBJ1-1, with unresolved D. The V end lost 0 bases, the J end lost 6 bases, and 2 bases lay between the germline ends. This CDR3 is 11 amino acids long. The germline CDR1 and CDR2 sequences are SGHAT and FQNNGV. This chain's CDR3 is CASSLDAEAFF. The CDR3 DNA reads TGTGCCAGCAGCTTAGACGCTGAAGCTTTCTTT.

With regard to this clonotype: A read error is possible here, since a much larger clone lies one base away. V gene TRBV7-4 combines with J gene TRBJ1-4; TRBD1 aligns across 7 bases. Germline values: CDR1 SGHVT, CDR2 SQSDAQ. Trimming at V came to 5 bases and at J to 8 bases, leaving 11 bases not matched to a gene. The CDR3 length is 15 residues. CDR3 in amino acids: CASSPRTGEGEKLFF. The CDR3 DNA is TGTGCCAGCAGCCCAAGGACAGGTGAGGGCGAAAAACTGTTTTTT.

V gene TRBV9 combines with J gene TRBJ1-2; 9 bases match TRBD1. The CDR3 extends over 13 amino acids. The germline V gene has CDR1 SGDLS and CDR2 YYNGEE. V trimming: 5 bases; J trimming: 6 bases; junction bases outside the gene matches: 5. The CDR3 DNA follows: TGTGCCAGCAGTCAGGGACAGGGCCATGGCTACACCTTC. Translated: CASSQGQGHGYTF.

V and J are TRBV5-4 and TRBJ2-3; D possibly corresponds to TRBD2 (6 bases). V lost 4 bases and J 6 bases, leaving 15 bases between the germline ends. This CDR3 is built from 14 residues. The V gene's germline CDR1 is SGHNT and CDR2 YYREEE (reference sequence). CDR3 coding DNA: TGTGCCAGCAGCAGCCCGGGAGCTGGTGATACGCAGTATTTT. Its translation: CASSSPGAGDTQYF.

This clonotype appeared a single time. This sequence may be a read error, since a much larger clone differs from it by one base. The rearrangement uses TRBV2 and TRBJ2-3; TRBD2 matches 8 bases. Losses at the gene ends were 4 bases for V and 4 bases for J; bases not matched to a gene: 4. The CDR3 sequence is 14 residues long. Looked up from germline, CDR1 is SNHLY and CDR2 is FYNNEI. The CDR3 loop is CASSVAGRADTQYF. The CDR3 coding sequence is TGTGCCAGCAGTGTAGCGGGAAGGGCAGATACGCAGTATTTT.